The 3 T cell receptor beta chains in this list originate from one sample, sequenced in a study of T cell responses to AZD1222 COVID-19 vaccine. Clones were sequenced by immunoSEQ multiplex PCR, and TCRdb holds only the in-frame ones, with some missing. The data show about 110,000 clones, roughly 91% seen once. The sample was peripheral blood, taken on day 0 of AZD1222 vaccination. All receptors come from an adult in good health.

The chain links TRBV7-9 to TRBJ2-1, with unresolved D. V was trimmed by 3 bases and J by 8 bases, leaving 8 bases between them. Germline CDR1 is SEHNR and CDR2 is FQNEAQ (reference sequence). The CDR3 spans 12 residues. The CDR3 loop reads CASSFSVDEQFF. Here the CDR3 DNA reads TGTGCCAGCAGCTTCTCGGTGGATGAGCAGTTCTTC.

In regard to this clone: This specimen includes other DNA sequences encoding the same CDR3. CDR3 loop: CASSQASYEQYF. The CDR3, as DNA: TGTGCCAGCAGCCAGGCGTCCTACGAGCAGTACTTC. The V gene is TRBV3-1 (or the pseudogene TRBV3-2), the J gene TRBJ2-7; D is uncertain. Trimming removed 3 bases from V and 1 base from J, with 4 bases in between. The CDR3 consists of 12 residues. The V gene's germline CDR1 is LGHDT and CDR2 YNNKEL (reference sequence).

The CDR3 DNA reads TGTGCCAGCAGTTTGACAGGGAAAGAGACCCAGTACTTC. This translates into CASSLTGKETQYF. The rearrangement joins TRBV27 to TRBJ2-5, with 7 bases matching TRBD1. Germline CDR1 is MNHEY and CDR2 is SMNVEV (reference sequence). This CDR3 is 13 amino acids long. V trimming: 3 bases; J trimming: 3 bases; junction bases outside the gene matches: 1.